Below, 20 T cell receptor beta chains from the same sample are listed, as sequenced in a study of blood T cell repertoires in COVID-19 (dated by TCRdb to the early 2020s). Libraries were built with the immunoSEQ multiplex PCR assay. Imported from immuneACCESS, the table was reduced by TCRdb to in-frame sequences with V and J called. These copies leave out some clones; in studies compared against another copy, an unresolved V gene accounts for under half, and the cause of the remainder is not known. The sample includes around 380,000 clones, with around 87% observed a single time. The ten largest account for 1.3% of the sample. Sequencing was done on a sample of PBMCs or T cells enriched from blood (not recorded which). The source is a young man who had recovered from COVID-19.

This clone has only one observation. The chain has TRBV5-1 and TRBJ1-6, with 11 bases fitting TRBD1. This CDR3 has 14 amino acids. Germline loops: CDR1 SGHRS, CDR2 YFSETQ. V trimming: 6 bases; J trimming: 7 bases; junction bases outside the gene matches: 3. The CDR3 sequence is CASTRDRGNSPLHF. The CDR3 nucleotides are TGCGCCAGCACGCGGGACAGGGGGAATTCACCCCTCCACTTT.

This chain connects TRBV6-6 to TRBJ2-1; TRBD2 matches at 7 bases. V was clipped by 5 bases and J by 2 bases; unmatched bases: 9. Germline CDR1 and CDR2: MNHNY and SVGAGI (reference sequence). The CDR3 extends over 16 amino acids. This CDR3 reads CASSPPGRGAYNEQFF. CDR3 coding DNA: TGTGCCAGCAGTCCGCCGGGACGGGGGGCCTACAATGAGCAGTTCTTC.

This clone was seen only once. The rearrangement uses TRBV2 and TRBJ2-5; 9 nucleotides match TRBD1. CDR3 length: 16 residues. Looked up from germline, CDR1 is SNHLY and CDR2 is FYNNEI. The ends lost 2 bases at V and 3 bases at J; junction bases unmatched: 7. The CDR3 bases are TGTGCCAGCAGTGAACTGGGGGACAGGGTCAAAGAGACCCAGTACTTC. Its translation: CASSELGDRVKETQYF.

A single count supports this clone. The chain carries TRBV7-9 and TRBJ1-6; D not certain. The CDR3 runs to 15 residues. Trimming removed 7 bases at V and 0 bases at J, with 10 bases between. The germline V gene has CDR1 SEHNR and CDR2 FQNEAQ (reference sequence). In DNA form, the CDR3 reads TGTGCCAGCAACTCCGGGAACTCCTATAATTCACCCCTCCACTTT. Protein: CASNSGNSYNSPLHF.

This clone is a singleton in its sample. This chain connects TRBV12-3 or TRBV12-4 to TRBJ1-1, with D perhaps matching TRBD1 (6 bases). The CDR3 contains 12 residues. Trimming removed 7 bases at V and 3 bases at J, with 9 bases between. The CDR3 DNA reads as TGTGCCAGCACTACAGGGTACACTGAAGCTTTCTTT. Protein: CASTTGYTEAFF.

This clone was seen only once. The chain links TRBV6-5 to TRBJ1-2; D possibly corresponds to TRBD1 (6 bases). V was clipped by 5 bases and J by 5 bases, with 15 bases between them. Germline values: CDR1 MNHEY, CDR2 SVGAGI. This CDR3 has 14 amino acids. The CDR3 region is CASSTGQPRYGYTF. The CDR3 DNA follows: TGTGCCAGCAGTACGGGACAACCAAGATATGGCTACACCTTC.

The chain links TRBV6-6 to TRBJ2-2, with a possible D match to TRBD1 (8 bases). This CDR3 comprises 13 residues. Trimming stripped 8 bases from V and 7 bases from J, with 14 bases between. Germline loops: CDR1 MNHNY, CDR2 SVGAGI (reference sequence). CDR3 protein: CASEQGGRGELFF. The CDR3 DNA is TGTGCCAGCGAACAGGGGGGGCGCGGGGAGCTGTTTTTT.

The chain recombines TRBV9 with TRBJ2-5, with D possibly matching TRBD2 (7 bases). Trimming took 0 bases from V and 1 from J, leaving 13 bases between them. There are 16 residues in the CDR3. Germline values: CDR1 SGDLS, CDR2 YYNGEE. This CDR3 reads CASSVDGRGLQETQYF. The CDR3 DNA reads as TGTGCCAGCAGCGTAGACGGGCGGGGGCTCCAAGAGACCCAGTACTTC.

The chain is built from TRBV19 and TRBJ1-5, with D uncertain. The CDR3 has 15 residues. CDR1 is LNHDA, CDR2 SQIVND, per germline (reference sequence). Trimming took 6 bases from V and 6 from J, leaving 18 bases between them. CDR3 loop: CASRVNGGETQPQHF. The CDR3 bases are TGTGCCAGTAGAGTGAATGGCGGGGAAACTCAGCCCCAGCATTTT. The full variable domain, completed using reference TRBV19 and TRBJ1-5, is DGGITQSPKYLFRKEGQNVTLSCEQNLNHDAMYWYRQDPGQGLRLIYYSQIVNDFQKGDIAEGYSVSREKKESFPLTVTSAQKNPTAFYLCASRVNGGETQPQHFGDGTRLSIL.

V is TRBV27 and J is TRBJ2-1, with 9 bases fitting TRBD2. Germline CDR1 MNHEY, CDR2 SMNVEV (reference sequence). J was trimmed by 0 bases and V by 6 bases; bases with no gene match: 0. The CDR3 is made up of 14 amino acids. The CDR3 coding sequence is TGTGCCAGCAGGCGGGGGGGCTCCTACAATGAGCAGTTCTTC. As protein: CASRRGGSYNEQFF.

This chain joins TRBV27 and TRBJ2-7; the D gene is possibly TRBD1 (6 bases). This CDR3 comprises 14 residues. The V gene's germline CDR1 is MNHEY and CDR2 SMNVEV (reference sequence). Trimming shortened V by 5 bases and J by 3 bases, and 14 bases separated the two germline ends. The CDR3 coding sequence is TGTGCCAGCAGTCCACAGGGAGTTCGCTACGAGCAGTACTTC. Amino acids: CASSPQGVRYEQYF.

The genes are TRBV5-1 and TRBJ1-1, with 8 nucleotides matching TRBD1. With 5 bases clipped from V and 5 bases from J, the junction kept 11 bases outside the gene matches. The CDR3 is made up of 15 amino acids. Germline CDR1 reads SGHRS; CDR2 reads YFSETQ. DNA of the CDR3: TGCGCCAGCAGAACGTCAGGGGGCAAGGGAACTGAAGCTTTCTTT. Its protein is CASRTSGGKGTEAFF.

DNA of the CDR3: TGTGCCAGCAGCCCGGGACAGGGGTTCACTGAAGCTTTCTTT. It translates to CASSPGQGFTEAFF. J is TRBJ1-1 and V is TRBV7-9, with 10 bases lining up with TRBD1. After removal of 5 bases from V and 4 bases from J, the junction contained 4 bases not matched to a gene. CDR1 SEHNR and CDR2 FQNEAQ come from the germline V gene (reference sequence). The CDR3 totals 14 residues.

V is TRBV2 and J is TRBJ2-1; 7 positions agree with TRBD2. CDR3 length equals 14 residues. Germline values: CDR1 SNHLY, CDR2 FYNNEI. V trimming: 5 bases; J trimming: 9 bases; junction bases outside the gene matches: 10. Written as DNA, the CDR3 is TGTGCCAGCAGTCTACCTGGGACTACTCGTGAGCAGTTCTTC. Translation: CASSLPGTTREQFF. Drawing the rest from reference TRBV2 and TRBJ2-1, the complete variable domain is EPEVTQTPSHQVTQMGQEVILRCVPISNHLYFYWYRQILGQKVEFLVSFYNNEISEKSEIFDDQFSVERPDGSNFTLKIRSTKLEDSAMYFCASSLPGTTREQFFGPGTRLTVL.

The chain joins TRBV7-3 to TRBJ1-5; D gene unclear. Germline lookup yields CDR1 SGHTA and CDR2 FQGTGA. V was pared by 1 base and J by 6 bases, with 7 bases between. There are 13 residues in the CDR3. The CDR3, as DNA: TGTGCCAGCAGCTTAATTCCGGGTCAGCCCCAGCATTTT. Protein product: CASSLIPGQPQHF.

V and J are TRBV7-8 and TRBJ1-3, with 11 bases identical to TRBD1. The J segment lost 4 bases and the V segment lost 5 bases, leaving 7 bases of the junction unmatched. From germline, CDR1 is SGHVS and CDR2 FQNEAQ. The CDR3 covers 16 residues. In DNA, the CDR3 is TGTGCCAGCAGCCGAGGGGACAGGGGGTCCGGAAACACCATATATTTT. Encoded protein: CASSRGDRGSGNTIYF.

V is TRBV7-9 and J is TRBJ2-7; tentatively, D is TRBD2 (6 bases). Trimming removed 3 bases at V and 5 bases at J, with 20 bases between. The CDR3 runs to 16 residues. From germline, CDR1 is SEHNR and CDR2 FQNEAQ (reference sequence). In DNA, the CDR3 is TGTGCCAGCAGCTTCCGGGGGAGAGGCCCTTCCCACGAGCAGTACTTC. It translates to CASSFRGRGPSHEQYF.

This rearrangement joins TRBV7-8 to TRBJ1-1; D perhaps matches TRBD1 (5 bases). V gave up 1 base and J gave up 4 bases, with 7 bases separating them. The CDR3 loop spans 13 amino acids. Germline CDR1 reads SGHVS; CDR2 reads FQNEAQ. Here the CDR3 DNA reads TGTGCCAGCAGCTTAGGGGGGGGCACTGAAGCTTTCTTT. Its translation is CASSLGGGTEAFF.

This clone occurred once. This chain links TRBV11-3 with TRBJ2-2; no firm D call. Trimming removed 2 bases at V and 8 bases at J, with 9 bases between. Germline assignment: CDR1 SGHNT and CDR2 YENEEA. CDR3 length: 13 amino acids. CDR3 in DNA: TGTGCCAGCAGCTTAAATATGGCAGGGGAGCTGTTTTTT. This codes for CASSLNMAGELFF.

This rearrangement joins TRBV5-1 to TRBJ2-7; D is ambiguous. The CDR3 runs 15 residues. Trimming took off 0 bases at V and 0 bases at J, with 10 bases between the two ends. Germline V lookup: CDR1 SGHRS, CDR2 YFSETQ. The CDR3, as DNA: TGCGCCAGCAGCTTGGTTCCGGAGAGCTCCTACGAGCAGTACTTC. Translation: CASSLVPESSYEQYF. The full variable domain, in which reference TRBV5-1 and TRBJ2-7 provide the parts outside the CDR3, is KAGVTQTPRYLIKTRGQQVTLSCSPISGHRSVSWYQQTPGQGLQFLFEYFSETQRNKGNFPGRFSGRQFSNSRSEMNVSTLELGDSALYLCASSLVPESSYEQYFGPGTRLTVT.